This record looks at one T cell receptor (beta chain) sequence and its context. Followed over time, Seattle patients had been enrolled while infection was active. This specimen belongs to a study of blood T cell repertoires in COVID-19. CDR1 and CDR2 from the germline V gene are SGHRS and YFSETQ. The CDR3 covers 15 residues. J was trimmed by 4 bases and V by 2 bases; bases with no gene match: 5. The authors' processing: Estimation of nucleated cell counts was performed using reference gene primer amplification. TCRdb keeps only in-frame clones here, not all; method: immunoSEQ multiplex PCR. The V and J calls and the clone size are those of that table, but D and trimming were determined from the DNA. The sample yields about 360,000 clones, 80% to 90% seen once.

This TCR came from an older woman with COVID-19, enrolled during active disease. The chain is built from TRBV5-1 and TRBJ2-1; 8 bases agree with TRBD2. The sequenced sample consisted of peripheral blood. The DNA of the CDR3 is TGCGCCAGCAGCTTCCCTGGCGGGGGGTACAATGAGCAGTTCTTC. This gives the protein CASSFPGGGYNEQFF.